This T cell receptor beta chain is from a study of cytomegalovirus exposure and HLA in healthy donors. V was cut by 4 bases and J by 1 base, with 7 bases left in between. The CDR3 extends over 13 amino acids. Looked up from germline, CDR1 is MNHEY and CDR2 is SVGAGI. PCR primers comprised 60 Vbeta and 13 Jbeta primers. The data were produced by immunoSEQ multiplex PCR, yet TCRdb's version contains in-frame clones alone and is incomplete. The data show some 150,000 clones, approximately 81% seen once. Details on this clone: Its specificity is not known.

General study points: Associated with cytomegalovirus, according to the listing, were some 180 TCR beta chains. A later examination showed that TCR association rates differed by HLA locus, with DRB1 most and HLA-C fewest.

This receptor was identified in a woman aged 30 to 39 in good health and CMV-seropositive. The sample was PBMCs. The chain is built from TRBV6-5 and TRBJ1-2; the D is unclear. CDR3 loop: CASSSSGNYGYTF. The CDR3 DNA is TGTGCCAGCAGTTCCAGCGGTAACTATGGCTACACCTTC.